This entry lists 2 T cell receptor beta chains sequenced from one sample in a study of blood T cell repertoires in COVID-19. The table came from immunoSEQ multiplex PCR; TCRdb's copy has only in-frame clones and leaves some out. The sample comprises about 180,000 clones, around 88% of which are singletons, and 4% rests with the top ten. What was sequenced was peripheral blood. The receptors originated from a woman aged 30 to 39 with acute or convalescent COVID-19.

The chain carries TRBV14 and TRBJ1-2; a weak D match, TRBD1 (6 bases). CDR1 SGHDN and CDR2 FVKESK come from the germline V gene. V lost 5 bases, J lost 3 bases, and 13 bases lay in between. The CDR3 is 14 amino acids. CDR3 in amino acids: CASSYTGIDYGYTF. The CDR3 DNA sequence: TGTGCCAGCAGCTACACAGGGATAGACTATGGCTACACCTTC. Filled out from reference TRBV14 and TRBJ1-2, the complete variable domain reads EAGVTQFPSHSVIEKGQTVTLRCDPISGHDNLYWYRRVMGKEIKFLLHFVKESKQDESGMPNNRFLAERTGGTYSTLKVQPAELEDSGVYFCASSYTGIDYGYTFGSGTRLTVV.

V and J are TRBV24-1 and TRBJ1-2; D unclear. Germline V lookup: CDR1 KGHDR, CDR2 SFDVKD. The CDR3 spans 15 residues. The V and J ends lost 3 bases and 4 bases respectively, with 14 bases between them. For the CDR3, the DNA is TGTGCCACCAGTGATGGATCCACCGGGGTCTATGGCTACACCTTC. It translates to CATSDGSTGVYGYTF.